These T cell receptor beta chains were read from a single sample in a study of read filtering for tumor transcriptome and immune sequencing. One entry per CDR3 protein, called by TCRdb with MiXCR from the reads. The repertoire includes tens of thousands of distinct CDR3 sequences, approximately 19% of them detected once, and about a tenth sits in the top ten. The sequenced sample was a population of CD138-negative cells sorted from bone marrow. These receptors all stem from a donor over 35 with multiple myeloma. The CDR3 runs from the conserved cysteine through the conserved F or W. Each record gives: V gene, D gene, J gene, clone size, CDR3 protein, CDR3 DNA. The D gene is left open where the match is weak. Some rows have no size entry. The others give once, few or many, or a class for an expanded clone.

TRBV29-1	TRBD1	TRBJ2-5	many	CSVPPGQGVLQETQYF	TGCAGCGTTCCTCCGGGACAGGGGGTACTCCAAGAGACCCAGTACTTC
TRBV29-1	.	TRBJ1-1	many	CSVEVSRGTEAFF	TGCAGCGTTGAAGTCTCCCGAGGGACTGAAGCTTTCTTT
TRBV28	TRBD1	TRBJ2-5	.	CASTPGLGTVEETQYF	TGTGCCAGCACCCCGGGTCTCGGGACAGTCGAAGAGACCCAGTACTTC
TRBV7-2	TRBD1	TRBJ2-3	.	CASSPIGMGTGGLDTQYF	TGTGCCAGCAGCCCCATAGGGATGGGGACAGGGGGCTTGGATACGCAGTATTTT
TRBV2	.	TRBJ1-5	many	CASSESLTGSNQPQHF	TGTGCCAGCAGTGAAAGTCTCACAGGGAGTAATCAGCCCCAGCATTTT
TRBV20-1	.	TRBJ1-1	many	CSAVKGVVTEAFF	TGCAGTGCAGTCAAAGGGGTGGTCACTGAAGCTTTCTTT
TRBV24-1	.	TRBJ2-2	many	CATSDRPVTGELFF	TGTGCCACCAGTGACAGACCAGTGACCGGGGAGCTGTTTTTT
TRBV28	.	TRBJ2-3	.	CASSFEGKSGTQYF	TGTGCCAGCAGTTTTGAGGGGAAGTCGGGTACGCAGTATTTT
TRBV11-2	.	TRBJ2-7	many	CASSYTDLGSYEQYF	TGTGCCAGCAGCTACACCGACCTAGGAAGCTACGAGCAGTACTTC
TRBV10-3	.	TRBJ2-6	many	CAIQMANVLTF	TGTGCCATCCAAATGGCCAACGTCCTGACTTTC
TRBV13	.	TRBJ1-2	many	CASSPRGPNYGYTF	TGTGCCAGCAGCCCCAGGGGACCTAACTATGGCTACACCTTC
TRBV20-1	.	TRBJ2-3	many	CSAPMSAGHSTDTQYF	TGCAGTGCCCCAATGTCAGCGGGTCATAGCACAGATACGCAGTATTTT
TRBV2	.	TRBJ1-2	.	CASVGGHLNYGYTF	TGTGCCAGCGTAGGGGGACACCTAAACTATGGCTACACCTTC
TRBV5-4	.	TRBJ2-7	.	CASSLKGPYEQYF	TGTGCCAGCAGCTTGAAAGGACCCTACGAGCAGTACTTC
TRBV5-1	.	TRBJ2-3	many	CASSLKADTQYF	TGCGCCAGCAGCTTAAAGGCAGATACGCAGTATTTT
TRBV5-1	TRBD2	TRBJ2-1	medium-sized	CASSLEVSGRGNEQFF	TGCGCCAGCAGCTTGGAGGTTAGCGGGAGGGGAAATGAGCAGTTCTTC
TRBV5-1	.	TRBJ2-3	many	CASSLEVNAGVADTQYF	TGCGCCAGCAGCTTGGAGGTTAATGCGGGTGTGGCAGATACGCAGTATTTT
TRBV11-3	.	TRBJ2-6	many	CASSLGPDPGANVLTF	TGTGCCAGCAGCTTAGGGCCAGACCCTGGGGCCAACGTCCTGACTTTC
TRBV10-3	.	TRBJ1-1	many	CAIRGGTTNTEAFF	TGTGCCATCAGAGGGGGGACCACCAACACTGAAGCTTTCTTT
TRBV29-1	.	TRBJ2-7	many	CSVRDGTYEQYF	TGCAGCGTCCGGGACGGAACCTACGAGCAGTACTTC
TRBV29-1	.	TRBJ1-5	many	CSVVLGGNQPQHF	TGCAGCGTTGTACTGGGAGGGAATCAGCCCCAGCATTTT
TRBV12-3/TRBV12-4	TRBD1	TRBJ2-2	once	CASSLVGTGGGRELFF	TGTGCCAGCAGTTTGGTGGGAACAGGGGGCGGCAGGGAGCTGTTTTTT
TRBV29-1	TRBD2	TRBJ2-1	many	CSTRAGVRNEQFF	TGCAGCACCCGGGCGGGAGTCCGCAATGAGCAGTTCTTC
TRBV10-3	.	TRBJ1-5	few	CAISESFAPLSNQPQHF	TGTGCCATCAGTGAGTCGTTTGCCCCCCTAAGCAATCAGCCCCAGCATTTT
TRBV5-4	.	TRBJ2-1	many	CASSSPLRHNEQFF	TGTGCCAGCAGCTCCCCCTTGAGGCACAATGAGCAGTTCTTC
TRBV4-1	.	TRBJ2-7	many	CASSQEMGLGIRKQYF	TGCGCCAGCAGCCAAGAAATGGGGCTCGGTATTAGGAAGCAGTACTTC
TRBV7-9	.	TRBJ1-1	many	CASSSGGAGNTEAFF	TGTGCCAGCAGCTCGGGGGGCGCCGGGAACACTGAAGCTTTCTTT
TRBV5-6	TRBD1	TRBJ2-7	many	CASNLGQGAHEQYF	TGTGCCAGCAACCTTGGACAGGGGGCTCACGAGCAGTACTTC
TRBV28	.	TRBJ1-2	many	CASSLLKFSPNRRISYGYTF	TGTGCCAGCAGTTTATTAAAATTTTCTCCCAATCGGAGAATTAGCTATGGCTACACCTTC
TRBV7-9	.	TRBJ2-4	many	CASSLDAGFVKNIQYF	TGTGCCAGCAGCTTAGACGCAGGGTTTGTCAAAAACATTCAGTACTTC
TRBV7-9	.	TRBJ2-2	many	CASSLAQGGTGELFF	TGTGCCAGCAGCTTAGCACAGGGAGGAACCGGGGAGCTGTTTTTT
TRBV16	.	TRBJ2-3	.	CASSHQFGPTTDTQYF	TGTGCCAGCAGCCATCAGTTCGGGCCCACCACAGATACGCAGTATTTT
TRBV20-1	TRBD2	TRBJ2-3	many	CSARVLAGGEDTQYF	TGCAGTGCTCGTGTCCTAGCGGGAGGCGAAGATACGCAGTATTTT
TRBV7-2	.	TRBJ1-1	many	CASSSFAVNTEAFF	TGTGCCAGCAGCTCTTTTGCGGTGAACACTGAAGCTTTCTTT
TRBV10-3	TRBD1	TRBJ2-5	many	CAIRAGTAQETQYF	TGTGCCATCAGGGCCGGGACAGCGCAAGAGACCCAGTACTTC
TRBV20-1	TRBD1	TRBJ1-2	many	CSATGQGGYGYTF	TGCAGTGCTACTGGACAGGGGGGCTATGGCTACACCTTC
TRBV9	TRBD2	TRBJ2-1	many	CASNTPGLENEQFF	TGTGCCAGCAACACACCGGGACTAGAAAATGAGCAGTTCTTC
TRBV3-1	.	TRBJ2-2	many	CASSQDVQGGAGELFF	TGTGCCAGCAGCCAAGATGTCCAGGGGGGCGCCGGGGAGCTGTTTTTT
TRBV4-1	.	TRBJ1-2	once	CASSQVSNYGYTF	TGCGCCAGCAGCCAAGTTAGTAACTATGGCTACACCTTC
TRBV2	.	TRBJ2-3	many	CASSAVERVVGPDTQYF	TGTGCCAGCAGCGCCGTCGAGCGGGTTGTTGGCCCAGATACGCAGTATTTT
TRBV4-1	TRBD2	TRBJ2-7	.	CASSQVLSGGHYEQYF	TGCGCCAGCAGCCAAGTCCTTAGCGGGGGCCACTACGAGCAGTACTTC
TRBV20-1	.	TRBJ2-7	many	CSARARQGGPYEQYF	TGCAGTGCTAGAGCTCGACAGGGAGGTCCCTACGAGCAGTACTTC
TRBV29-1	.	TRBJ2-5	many	CSVRQGGQETQYF	TGCAGCGTCAGACAGGGAGGGCAAGAGACCCAGTACTTC
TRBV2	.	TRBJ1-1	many	CASTQANTEAFF	TGTGCCAGCACACAGGCGAACACTGAAGCTTTCTTT
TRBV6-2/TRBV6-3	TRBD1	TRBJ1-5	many	CASSYTDRGLYSNQPQHF	TGTGCCAGCAGTTACACGGACAGGGGCTTGTATAGCAATCAGCCCCAGCATTTT
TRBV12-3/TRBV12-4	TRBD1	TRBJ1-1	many	CASRKPTGGAEAFF	TGTGCCAGCAGAAAGCCTACAGGGGGAGCTGAAGCTTTCTTT
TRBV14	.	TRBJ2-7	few	CASSQDLSGPGGEQYF	TGTGCCAGCAGCCAAGATTTGTCGGGGCCCGGCGGTGAGCAGTACTTC
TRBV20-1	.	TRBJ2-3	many	CSARGWTGTDTQYF	TGCAGTGCTAGAGGCTGGACAGGCACAGATACGCAGTATTTT
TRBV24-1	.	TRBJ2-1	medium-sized	CATKIRISYNEQFF	TGTGCCACCAAGATAAGGATCTCCTACAATGAGCAGTTCTTC
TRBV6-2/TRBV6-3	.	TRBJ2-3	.	CASSRGRTSGDTQYF	TGTGCCAGCAGCCGCGGCAGAACCTCCGGAGATACGCAGTATTTT
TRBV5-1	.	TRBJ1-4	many	CASSHQGNEKLFF	TGCGCCAGCAGCCATCAGGGCAATGAAAAACTGTTTTTT
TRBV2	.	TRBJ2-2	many	CASTRQTGELFF	TGTGCCAGCACCAGACAGACCGGGGAGCTGTTTTTT
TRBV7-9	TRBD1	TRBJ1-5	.	CASSLSGTGVVGNQPQHF	TGTGCCAGCAGCTTATCCGGGACAGGGGTGGTCGGCAATCAGCCCCAGCATTTT